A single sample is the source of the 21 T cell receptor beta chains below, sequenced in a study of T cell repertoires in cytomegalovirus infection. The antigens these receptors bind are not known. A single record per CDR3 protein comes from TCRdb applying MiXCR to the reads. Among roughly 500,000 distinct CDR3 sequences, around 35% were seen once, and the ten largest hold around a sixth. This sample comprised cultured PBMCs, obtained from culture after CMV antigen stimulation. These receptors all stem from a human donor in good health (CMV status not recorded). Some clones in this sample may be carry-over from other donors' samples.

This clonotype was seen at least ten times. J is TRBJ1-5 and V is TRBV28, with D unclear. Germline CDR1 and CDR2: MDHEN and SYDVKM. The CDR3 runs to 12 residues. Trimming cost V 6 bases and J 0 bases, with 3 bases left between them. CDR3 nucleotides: TGTGCCAGCAGGGTTAGCAATCAGCCCCAGCATTTT. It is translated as CASRVSNQPQHF.

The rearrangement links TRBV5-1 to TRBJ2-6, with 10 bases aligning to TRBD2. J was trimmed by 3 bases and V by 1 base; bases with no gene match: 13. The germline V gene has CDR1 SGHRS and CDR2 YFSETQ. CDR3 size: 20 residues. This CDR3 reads CASSLSLLAGDFIGANVLTF. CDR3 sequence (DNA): TGCGCCAGCAGCTTGTCTCTGCTAGCGGGAGATTTTATTGGGGCCAACGTCCTGACTTTC.

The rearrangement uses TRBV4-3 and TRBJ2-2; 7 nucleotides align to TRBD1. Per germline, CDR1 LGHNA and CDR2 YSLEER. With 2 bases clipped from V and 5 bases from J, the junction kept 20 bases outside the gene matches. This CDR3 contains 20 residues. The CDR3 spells CASSQSPGQNFRPRTGELFF. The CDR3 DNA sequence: TGCGCCAGCAGCCAATCCCCGGGACAGAACTTTAGACCCAGGACCGGGGAGCTGTTTTTT.

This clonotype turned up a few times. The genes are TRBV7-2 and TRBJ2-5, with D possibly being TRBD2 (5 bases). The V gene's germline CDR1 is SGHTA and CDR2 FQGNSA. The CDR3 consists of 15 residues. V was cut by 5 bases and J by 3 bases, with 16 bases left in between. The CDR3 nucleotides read TGTGCCAGCAGCCCCGCCCTTGGGAGAGAAGAGACCCAGTACTTC. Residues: CASSPALGREETQYF.

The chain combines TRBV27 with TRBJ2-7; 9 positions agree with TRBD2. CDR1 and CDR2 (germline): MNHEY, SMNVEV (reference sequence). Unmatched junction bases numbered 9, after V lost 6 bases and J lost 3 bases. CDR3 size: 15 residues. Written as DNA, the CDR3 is TGTGCCAGCAGACCCCTAGCGGGACGATTCTACGAGCAGTACGTC. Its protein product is CASRPLAGRFYEQYV.

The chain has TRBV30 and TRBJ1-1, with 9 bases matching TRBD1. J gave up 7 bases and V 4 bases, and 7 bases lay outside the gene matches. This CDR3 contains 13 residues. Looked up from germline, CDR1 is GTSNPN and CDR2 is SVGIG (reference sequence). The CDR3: CAWTPTTGGEAFF. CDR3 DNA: TGTGCCTGGACCCCTACGACAGGGGGTGAAGCTTTCTTT.

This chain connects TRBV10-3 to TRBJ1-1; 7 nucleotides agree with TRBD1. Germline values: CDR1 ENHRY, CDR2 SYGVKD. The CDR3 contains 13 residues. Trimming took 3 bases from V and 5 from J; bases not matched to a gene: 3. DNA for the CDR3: TGTGCCATCAGTGATTACAGGGGTACTGAAGCTTTCTTT. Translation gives CAISDYRGTEAFF.

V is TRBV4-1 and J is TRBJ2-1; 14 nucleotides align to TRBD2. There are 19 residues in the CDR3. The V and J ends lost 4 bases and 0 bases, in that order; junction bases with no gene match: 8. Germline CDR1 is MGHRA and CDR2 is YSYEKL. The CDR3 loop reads CASSPAGTSGGSSYNEQFF. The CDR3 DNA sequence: TGCGCCAGCAGCCCAGCGGGGACTAGCGGGGGAAGCTCCTACAATGAGCAGTTCTTC.

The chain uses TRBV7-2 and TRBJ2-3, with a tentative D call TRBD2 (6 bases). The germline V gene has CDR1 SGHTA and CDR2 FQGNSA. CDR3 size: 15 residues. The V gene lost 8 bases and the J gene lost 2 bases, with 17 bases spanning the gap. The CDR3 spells CASGGGRSNTDTQYF. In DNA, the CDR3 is TGTGCCAGCGGAGGAGGGAGGTCGAACACAGATACGCAGTATTTT.

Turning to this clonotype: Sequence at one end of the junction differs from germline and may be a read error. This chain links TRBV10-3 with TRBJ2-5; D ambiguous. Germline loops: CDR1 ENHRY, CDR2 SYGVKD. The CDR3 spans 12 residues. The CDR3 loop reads CAVSIGQETQYF. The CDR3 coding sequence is TGTGCCGTCAGCATAGGACAAGAGACCCAGTACTTC.

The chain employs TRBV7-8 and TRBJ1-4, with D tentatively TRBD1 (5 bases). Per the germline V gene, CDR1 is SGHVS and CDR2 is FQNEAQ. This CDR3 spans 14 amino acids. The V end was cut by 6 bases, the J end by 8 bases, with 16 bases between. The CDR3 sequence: CASRVRGADEKLFF. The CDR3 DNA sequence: TGTGCCAGCAGGGTCCGCGGGGCGGACGAAAAACTGTTTTTT.

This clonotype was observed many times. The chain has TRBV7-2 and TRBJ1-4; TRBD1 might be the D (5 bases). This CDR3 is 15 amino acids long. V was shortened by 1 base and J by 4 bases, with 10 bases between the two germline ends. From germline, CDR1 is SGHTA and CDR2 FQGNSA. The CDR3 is CASSLVGGYNEKLFF. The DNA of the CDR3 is TGTGCCAGCAGCTTAGTTGGGGGATATAATGAAAAACTGTTTTTT.

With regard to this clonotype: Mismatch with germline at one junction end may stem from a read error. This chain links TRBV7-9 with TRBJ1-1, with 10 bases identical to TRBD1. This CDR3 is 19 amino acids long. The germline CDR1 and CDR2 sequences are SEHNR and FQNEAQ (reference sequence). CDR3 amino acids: CASSRGLTGTGDKGTEACF. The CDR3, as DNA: TGTGCCAGCAGCCGGGGCCTCACCGGGACAGGGGATAAGGGCACTGAAGCTTGCTTT.

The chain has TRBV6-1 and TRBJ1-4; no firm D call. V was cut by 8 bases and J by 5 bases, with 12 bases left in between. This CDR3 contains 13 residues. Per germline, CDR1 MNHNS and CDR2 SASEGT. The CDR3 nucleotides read TGTGCCAGCGGGCGGACGGTGAATGAAAAACTGTTTTTT. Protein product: CASGRTVNEKLFF.

The CDR3 DNA is TGTGCCAGCAGCCCCCGGCCGAACTCTGGGGCCAACGTCCTGACTTTC. Protein product: CASSPRPNSGANVLTF. The chain has TRBV7-9 and TRBJ2-6; no firm D call. V dropped 5 bases and J dropped 0 bases, with 11 bases sitting between them. Germline V gene sequence: CDR1 SEHNR, CDR2 FQNEAQ (reference sequence). This CDR3 comprises 16 residues.

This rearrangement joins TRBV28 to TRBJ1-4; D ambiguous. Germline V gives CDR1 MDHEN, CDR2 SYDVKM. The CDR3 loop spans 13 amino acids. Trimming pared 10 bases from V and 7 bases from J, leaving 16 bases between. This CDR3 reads CAILGGASEKLFF. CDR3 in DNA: TGTGCCATCCTCGGTGGTGCAAGTGAAAAACTGTTTTTT.

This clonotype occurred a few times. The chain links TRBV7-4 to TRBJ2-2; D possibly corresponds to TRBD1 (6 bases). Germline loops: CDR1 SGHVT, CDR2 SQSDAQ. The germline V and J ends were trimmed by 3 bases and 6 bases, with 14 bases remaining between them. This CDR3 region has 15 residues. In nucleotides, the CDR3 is TGTGCCAGCAGCTTGGGTCAGGGGATTGCCGGGGAGCTGTTTTTT. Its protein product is CASSLGQGIAGELFF.

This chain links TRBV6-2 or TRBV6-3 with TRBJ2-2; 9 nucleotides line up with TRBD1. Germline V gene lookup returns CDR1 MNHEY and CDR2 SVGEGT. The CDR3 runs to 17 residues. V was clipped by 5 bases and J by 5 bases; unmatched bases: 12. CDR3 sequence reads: CASSPPRATGGTGELFF. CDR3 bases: TGTGCCAGCAGTCCCCCCCGGGCGACAGGGGGTACCGGGGAGCTGTTTTTT.

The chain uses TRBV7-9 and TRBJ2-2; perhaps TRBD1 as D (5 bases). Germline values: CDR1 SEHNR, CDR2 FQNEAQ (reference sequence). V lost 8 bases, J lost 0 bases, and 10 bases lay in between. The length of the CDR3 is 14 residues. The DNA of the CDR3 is TGTGCCAGCCAGGGAAGCGCGAACACCGGGGAGCTGTTTTTT. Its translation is CASQGSANTGELFF.

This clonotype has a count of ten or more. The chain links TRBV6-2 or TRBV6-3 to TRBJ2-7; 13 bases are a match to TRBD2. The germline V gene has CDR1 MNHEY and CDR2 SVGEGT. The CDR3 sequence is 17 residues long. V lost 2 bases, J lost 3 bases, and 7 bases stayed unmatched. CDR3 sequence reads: CASSYGTSGNLLYEQYF. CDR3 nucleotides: TGTGCCAGCAGTTACGGGACTAGCGGGAACCTCCTCTACGAGCAGTACTTC.

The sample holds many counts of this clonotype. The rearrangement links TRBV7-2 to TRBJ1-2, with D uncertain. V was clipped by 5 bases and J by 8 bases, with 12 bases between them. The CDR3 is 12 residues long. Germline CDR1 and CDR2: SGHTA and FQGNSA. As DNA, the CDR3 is TGTGCCAGCAGCCCAGGAAAAAACGGCTACACCTTC. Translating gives CASSPGKNGYTF.